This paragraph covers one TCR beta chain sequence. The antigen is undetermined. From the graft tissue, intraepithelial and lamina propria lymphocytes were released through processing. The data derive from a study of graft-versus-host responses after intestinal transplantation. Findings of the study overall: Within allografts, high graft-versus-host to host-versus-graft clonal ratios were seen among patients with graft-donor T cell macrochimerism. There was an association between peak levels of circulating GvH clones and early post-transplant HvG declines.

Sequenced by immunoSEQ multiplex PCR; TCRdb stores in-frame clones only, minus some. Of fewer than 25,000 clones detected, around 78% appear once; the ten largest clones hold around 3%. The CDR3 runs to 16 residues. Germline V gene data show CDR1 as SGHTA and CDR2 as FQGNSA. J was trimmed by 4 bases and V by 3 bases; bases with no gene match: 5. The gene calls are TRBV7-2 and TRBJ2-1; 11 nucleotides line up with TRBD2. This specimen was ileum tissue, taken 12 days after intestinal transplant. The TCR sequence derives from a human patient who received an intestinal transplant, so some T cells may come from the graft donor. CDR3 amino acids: CASSFPGLADYNEQFF. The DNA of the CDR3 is TGTGCCAGCAGCTTCCCGGGACTAGCGGATTACAATGAGCAGTTCTTC.